This TCR beta chain was found in a study of blood T cell repertoires in COVID-19. Looking at the study overall: The United States, Italy and Spain supplied acute and convalescent COVID-19 samples.

The ends lost 0 bases at V and 2 bases at J; junction bases unmatched: 1. From germline, CDR1 is SGHTA and CDR2 FQGNSA. The CDR3 extends over 15 amino acids. In the source study's methods: The authors estimated nucleated cell counts from reference gene primer amplification. Profiling relied on immunoSEQ multiplex PCR, and the TCRdb table lists in-frame clones only, not all of them. For V, J and clone size, that table is used; D and trimming come from the DNA. Among roughly 14,000 clones listed, 85% to 95% were seen once. Sequenced sample: peripheral blood. This chain connects TRBV7-2 to TRBJ1-2, with 9 nucleotides matching TRBD1. This TCR was recovered from a human donor with active COVID-19. The donor label of this sample is uncertain. CDR3 bases: TGTGCCAGCAGCTTAGCGGGACAGGGAAACTATGGCTACACCTTC. It codes for CASSLAGQGNYGYTF.